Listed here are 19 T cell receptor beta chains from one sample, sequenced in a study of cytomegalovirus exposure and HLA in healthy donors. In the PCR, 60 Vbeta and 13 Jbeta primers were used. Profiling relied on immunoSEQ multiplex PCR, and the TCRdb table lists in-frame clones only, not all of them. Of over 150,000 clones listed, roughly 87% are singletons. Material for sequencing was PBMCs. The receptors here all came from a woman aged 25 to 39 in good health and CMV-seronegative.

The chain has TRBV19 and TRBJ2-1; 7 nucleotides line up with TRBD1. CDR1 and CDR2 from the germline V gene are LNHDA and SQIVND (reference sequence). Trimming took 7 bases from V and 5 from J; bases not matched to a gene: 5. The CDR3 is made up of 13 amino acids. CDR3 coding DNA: TGTGCCAGTATGCAGGGGGTAGACAATGAGCAGTTCTTC. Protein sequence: CASMQGVDNEQFF.

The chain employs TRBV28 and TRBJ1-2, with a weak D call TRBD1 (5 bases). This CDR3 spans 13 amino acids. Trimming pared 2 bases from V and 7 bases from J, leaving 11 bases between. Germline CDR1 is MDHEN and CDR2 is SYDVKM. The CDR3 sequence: CASSLKRRGGYTF. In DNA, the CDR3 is TGTGCCAGCAGTTTAAAAAGAAGGGGTGGCTACACCTTC.

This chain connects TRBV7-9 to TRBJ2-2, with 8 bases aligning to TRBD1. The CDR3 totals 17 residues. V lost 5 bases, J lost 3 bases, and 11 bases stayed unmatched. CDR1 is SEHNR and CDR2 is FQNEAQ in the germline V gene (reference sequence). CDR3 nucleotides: TGTGCCAGCAGCGGCCAGGGGGCGGAGAGATACACCGGGGAGCTGTTTTTT. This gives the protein CASSGQGAERYTGELFF. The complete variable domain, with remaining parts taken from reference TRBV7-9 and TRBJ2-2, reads DTGVSQNPRHKITKRGQNVTFRCDPISEHNRLYWYRQTLGQGPEFLTYFQNEAQLEKSRLLSDRFSAERPKGSFSTLEIQRTEQGDSAMYLCASSGQGAERYTGELFFGEGSRLTVL.

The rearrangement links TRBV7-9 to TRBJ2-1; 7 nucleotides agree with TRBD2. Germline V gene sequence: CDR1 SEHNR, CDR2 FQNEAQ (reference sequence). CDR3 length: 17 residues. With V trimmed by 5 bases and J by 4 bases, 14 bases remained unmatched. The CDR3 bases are TGTGCCAGCAGCCTTCGCATTGGGACTACCAATTACAATGAGCAGTTCTTC. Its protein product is CASSLRIGTTNYNEQFF.

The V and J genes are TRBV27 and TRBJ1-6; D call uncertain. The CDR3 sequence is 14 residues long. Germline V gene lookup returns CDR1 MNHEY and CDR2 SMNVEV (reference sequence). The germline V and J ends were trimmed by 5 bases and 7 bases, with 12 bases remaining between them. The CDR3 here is CASSPTDPNSPLHF. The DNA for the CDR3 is TGTGCCAGCAGTCCTACAGATCCCAATTCACCCCTCCACTTT.

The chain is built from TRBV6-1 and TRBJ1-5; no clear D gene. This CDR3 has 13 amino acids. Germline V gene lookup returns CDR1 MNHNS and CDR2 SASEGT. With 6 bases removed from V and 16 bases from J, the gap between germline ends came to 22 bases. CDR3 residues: CASSSLLGSDQHF. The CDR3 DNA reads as TGTGCCAGCAGCTCCCTGTTAGGGAGCGACCAACATTTT.

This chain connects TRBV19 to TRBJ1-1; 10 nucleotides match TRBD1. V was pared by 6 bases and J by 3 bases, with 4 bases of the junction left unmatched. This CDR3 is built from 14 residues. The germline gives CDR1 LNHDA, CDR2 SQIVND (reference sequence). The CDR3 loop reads CASSPGTGDTEAFF. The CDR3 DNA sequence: TGTGCCAGTAGCCCAGGGACAGGGGACACTGAAGCTTTCTTT.

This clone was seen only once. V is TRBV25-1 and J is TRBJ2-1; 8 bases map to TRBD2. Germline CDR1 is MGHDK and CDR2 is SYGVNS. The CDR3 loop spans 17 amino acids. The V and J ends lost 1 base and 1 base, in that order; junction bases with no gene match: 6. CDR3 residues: CASSESRGATSYNEQFF. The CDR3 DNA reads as TGTGCCAGCAGTGAATCGCGGGGGGCAACATCCTACAATGAGCAGTTCTTC.

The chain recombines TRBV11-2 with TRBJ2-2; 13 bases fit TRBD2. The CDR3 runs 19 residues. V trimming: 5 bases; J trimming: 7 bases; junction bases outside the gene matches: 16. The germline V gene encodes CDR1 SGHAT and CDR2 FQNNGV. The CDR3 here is CASSPVLTSGGTFSGELFF. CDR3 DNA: TGTGCCAGCAGCCCAGTCCTGACTAGCGGGGGGACCTTTAGCGGGGAGCTGTTTTTT.

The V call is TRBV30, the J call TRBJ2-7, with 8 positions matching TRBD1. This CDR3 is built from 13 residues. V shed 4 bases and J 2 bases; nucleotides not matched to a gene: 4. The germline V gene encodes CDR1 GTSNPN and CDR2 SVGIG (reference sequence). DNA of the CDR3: TGTGCCTGGAATACAGGGGGGACCTACGAGCAGTACTTC. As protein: CAWNTGGTYEQYF.

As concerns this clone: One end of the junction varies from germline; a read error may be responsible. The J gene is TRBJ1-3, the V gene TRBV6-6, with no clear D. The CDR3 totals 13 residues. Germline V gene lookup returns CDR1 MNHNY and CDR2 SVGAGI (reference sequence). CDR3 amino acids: CAGSYSPQNTIYF. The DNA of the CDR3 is TGTGCCGGCAGTTACTCCCCCCAAAACACCATATATTTT.

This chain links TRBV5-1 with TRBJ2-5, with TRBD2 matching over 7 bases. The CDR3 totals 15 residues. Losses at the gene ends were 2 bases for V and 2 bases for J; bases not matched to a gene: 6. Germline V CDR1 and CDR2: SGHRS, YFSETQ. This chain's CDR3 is CASSLAGSVQETQYF. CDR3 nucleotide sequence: TGCGCCAGCAGCTTAGCGGGAAGCGTTCAAGAGACCCAGTACTTC. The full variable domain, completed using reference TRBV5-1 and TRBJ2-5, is KAGVTQTPRYLIKTRGQQVTLSCSPISGHRSVSWYQQTPGQGLQFLFEYFSETQRNKGNFPGRFSGRQFSNSRSEMNVSTLELGDSALYLCASSLAGSVQETQYFGPGTRLLVL.

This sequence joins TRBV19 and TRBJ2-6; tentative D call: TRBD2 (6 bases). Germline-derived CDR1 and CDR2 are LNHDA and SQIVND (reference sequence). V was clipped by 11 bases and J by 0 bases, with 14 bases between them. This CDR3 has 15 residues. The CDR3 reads CAVGTRGSGANVLTF. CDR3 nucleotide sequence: TGTGCCGTGGGGACTCGGGGCTCTGGGGCCAACGTCCTGACTTTC. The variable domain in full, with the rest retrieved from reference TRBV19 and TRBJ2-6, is DGGITQSPKYLFRKEGQNVTLSCEQNLNHDAMYWYRQDPGQGLRLIYYSQIVNDFQKGDIAEGYSVSREKKESFPLTVTSAQKNPTAFYLCAVGTRGSGANVLTFGAGSRLTVL.

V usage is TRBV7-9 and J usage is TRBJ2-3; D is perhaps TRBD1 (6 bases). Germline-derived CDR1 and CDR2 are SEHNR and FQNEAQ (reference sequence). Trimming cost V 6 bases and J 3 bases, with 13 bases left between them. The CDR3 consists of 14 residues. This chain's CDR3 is CASRVGRGTDTQYF. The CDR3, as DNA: TGTGCCAGCAGGGTTGGCAGGGGAACAGATACGCAGTATTTT.

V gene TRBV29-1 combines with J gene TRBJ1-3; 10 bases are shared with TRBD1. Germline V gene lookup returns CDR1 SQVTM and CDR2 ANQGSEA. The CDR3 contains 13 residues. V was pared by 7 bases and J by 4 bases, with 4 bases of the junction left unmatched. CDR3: CSARQGAGNTIYF. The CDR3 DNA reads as TGCAGCGCCCGACAGGGGGCGGGAAACACCATATATTTT.

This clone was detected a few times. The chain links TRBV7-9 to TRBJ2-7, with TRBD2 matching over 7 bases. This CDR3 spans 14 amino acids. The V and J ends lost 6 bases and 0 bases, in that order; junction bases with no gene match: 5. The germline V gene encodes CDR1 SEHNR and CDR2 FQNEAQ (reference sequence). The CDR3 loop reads CASRSSGSSYEQYF. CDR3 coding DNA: TGTGCCAGCAGGTCTAGCGGAAGCTCCTACGAGCAGTACTTC.

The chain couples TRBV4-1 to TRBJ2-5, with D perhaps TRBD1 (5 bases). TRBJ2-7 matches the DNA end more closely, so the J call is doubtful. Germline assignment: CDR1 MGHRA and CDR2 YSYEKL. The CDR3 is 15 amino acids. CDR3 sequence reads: CASSQDKNRYYEQYF. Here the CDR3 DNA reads TGCGCCAGCAGCCAAGATAAAAACAGGTACTACGAGCAGTACTTC.

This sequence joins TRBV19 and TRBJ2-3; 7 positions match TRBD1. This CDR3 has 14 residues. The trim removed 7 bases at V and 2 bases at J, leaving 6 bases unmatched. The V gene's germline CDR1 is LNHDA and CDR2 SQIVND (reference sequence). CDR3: CASKPTGNTDTQYF. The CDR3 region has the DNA TGTGCCAGTAAGCCGACAGGGAACACAGATACGCAGTATTTT.

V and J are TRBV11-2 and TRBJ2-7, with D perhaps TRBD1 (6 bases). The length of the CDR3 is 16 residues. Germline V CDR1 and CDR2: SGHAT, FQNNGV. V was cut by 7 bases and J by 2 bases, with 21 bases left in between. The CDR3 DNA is TGTGCCAGCATCCATACGGCTACAGGGCCCCCCTACGAGCAGTACTTC. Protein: CASIHTATGPPYEQYF.